The 19 T cell receptor beta chains presented below share a single source sample, sequenced in a study of blood T cell repertoires in COVID-19. The assay was immunoSEQ multiplex PCR, and TCRdb's table has in-frame clones only and misses some. In the table there are around 82,000 clones, more than 80% of which are singletons. Material for sequencing was peripheral blood. These receptors were collected from a human donor in a cohort sampled during active COVID-19.

The rearrangement links TRBV19 to TRBJ1-1, with 8 nucleotides matching TRBD1. The V and J ends lost 8 bases and 7 bases, in that order; junction bases with no gene match: 12. This CDR3 contains 14 residues. CDR1 and CDR2 (germline): LNHDA, SQIVND (reference sequence). The CDR3 sequence: CASFNRDRIFEAFF. Here the CDR3 DNA reads TGTGCCAGTTTTAACCGGGACAGGATCTTTGAAGCTTTCTTT.

The rearrangement uses TRBV16 and TRBJ2-7; D may be TRBD1 (6 bases). This CDR3 has 14 amino acids. V was shortened by 4 bases and J by 3 bases, with 13 bases between the two germline ends. The germline CDR1 and CDR2 sequences are KGHSY and FQNENV. The CDR3 DNA sequence: TGTGCCAGCAGCCCAGACCGGACAGTCTACGAGCAGTACTTC. It specifies CASSPDRTVYEQYF.

The genes are TRBV18 and TRBJ1-5; 7 bases agree with TRBD1. Germline lookup yields CDR1 KGHSH and CDR2 LQKENI. The ends lost 5 bases at V and 6 bases at J; junction bases unmatched: 10. The CDR3 runs to 15 residues. The CDR3 DNA sequence: TGTGCCAGCTCAACCCCAGACAGGGTTGGTCAGCCCCAGCATTTT. Its protein product is CASSTPDRVGQPQHF.

This clone was seen just once. The J gene is TRBJ2-3, the V gene TRBV4-3; maybe TRBD1 (5 bases). The germline V and J ends were trimmed by 1 base and 4 bases, with 15 bases remaining between them. The V gene's germline CDR1 is LGHNA and CDR2 YSLEER. The CDR3 spans 16 residues. The CDR3 sequence is CASSQAEGRGADTQYF. The DNA of the CDR3 is TGCGCCAGCAGCCAAGCGGAAGGAAGGGGCGCAGATACGCAGTATTTT.

The chain has TRBV19 and TRBJ1-5; the match to TRBD1 covers 9 bases. Germline CDR1 is LNHDA and CDR2 is SQIVND (reference sequence). V was pared by 5 bases and J by 7 bases, with 6 bases of the junction left unmatched. This CDR3 region has 14 residues. For the CDR3, the DNA is TGTGCCAGTAGTGGTACAGGGGGCAGCCAGCCCCAGCATTTT. As protein: CASSGTGGSQPQHF.

J is TRBJ1-6 and V is TRBV10-2, with 7 nucleotides matching TRBD1. The V segment lost 4 bases and the J segment 6 bases; nucleotides outside the gene matches: 9. CDR1 WSHSY and CDR2 SAAADI come from the germline V gene. The CDR3 totals 16 residues. CDR3 sequence (DNA): TGCGCCAGCAGTGCCCTCGGACAGGCGGGTAATTCACCCCTCCACTTT. The encoded protein is CASSALGQAGNSPLHF.

V usage is TRBV7-2 and J usage is TRBJ2-1; D is possibly TRBD1 (6 bases). The length of the CDR3 is 15 residues. Germline CDR1 reads SGHTA; CDR2 reads FQGNSA. V was cut by 5 bases and J by 2 bases, with 13 bases left in between. The CDR3 nucleotides are TGTGCCAGCAGCAAGGAAGCAGGGGCCTACAATGAGCAGTTCTTC. Its translation: CASSKEAGAYNEQFF.

In this sample, this clone turned up once. The rearrangement uses TRBV25-1 and TRBJ2-1; tentative D call: TRBD2 (6 bases). The CDR3 runs to 15 residues. Trimming took 5 bases from V and 5 from J, leaving 16 bases between them. Germline V gene lookup returns CDR1 MGHDK and CDR2 SYGVNS. CDR3 protein: CASSPRWGGNNEQFF. The CDR3 DNA follows: TGTGCCAGCAGTCCGCGGTGGGGAGGAAACAATGAGCAGTTCTTC. Together with reference TRBV25-1 and TRBJ2-1, the CDR3 gives the full variable domain: EADIYQTPRYLVIGTGKKITLECSQTMGHDKMYWYQQDPGMELHLIHYSYGVNSTEKGDLSSESTVSRIRTEHFPLTLESARPSHTSQYLCASSPRWGGNNEQFFGPGTRLTVL.

This chain's CDR3 is CASSPGGNTQYF. The CDR3 DNA reads as TGTGCCAGCAGCCCGGGGGGGAATACGCAGTATTTT. The V call is TRBV3-1 (or the pseudogene TRBV3-2), the J call TRBJ2-3; 8 bases line up with TRBD2. The CDR3 extends over 12 amino acids. Looked up from germline, CDR1 is LGHDT and CDR2 is YNNKEL (reference sequence). V lost 4 bases, J lost 7 bases, and 1 base stayed unmatched.

The rearrangement links TRBV10-3 to TRBJ2-3; 15 positions agree with TRBD2. Germline V lookup: CDR1 ENHRY, CDR2 SYGVKD. After removal of 2 bases from V and 2 bases from J, the junction contained 14 bases not matched to a gene. The CDR3 has 21 residues. In DNA, the CDR3 is TGTGCCATCAGTGAGCCAGTAGGACTAGCGGGGGGGCCCCAAACCACAGATACGCAGTATTTT. Amino acids: CAISEPVGLAGGPQTTDTQYF.

V usage is TRBV2 and J usage is TRBJ2-5; 15 bases fit TRBD2. Germline V gene data show CDR1 as SNHLY and CDR2 as FYNNEI. J was trimmed by 5 bases and V by 5 bases; bases with no gene match: 6. This CDR3 has 16 amino acids. The chain's CDR3 is CASSFGLAGGRETQYF. The CDR3 DNA sequence: TGTGCCAGCAGTTTTGGACTAGCGGGGGGGCGTGAGACCCAGTACTTC.

The gene calls are TRBV6-5 and TRBJ1-2, with 9 bases lining up with TRBD1. V gave up 6 bases and J gave up 2 bases; unmatched junction bases: 7. This CDR3 contains 15 residues. The germline CDR1 and CDR2 sequences are MNHEY and SVGAGI. The CDR3 DNA reads as TGTGCCAGCAGATCACAGGGGGCGCAAAACTATGGCTACACCTTC. Translation gives CASRSQGAQNYGYTF.

The chain joins TRBV12-3 or TRBV12-4 to TRBJ2-7, with TRBD2 identical over 8 bases. This CDR3 region has 13 residues. The junction had 7 bases not matched to a gene; V was cut back by 8 bases and J by 4 bases. CDR3 in amino acids: CASGLAVRYEQYF. CDR3 bases: TGTGCCAGCGGACTAGCCGTTCGGTACGAGCAGTACTTC.

The chain uses TRBV6-6 and TRBJ2-5, with 9 nucleotides matching TRBD1. In germline, CDR1 is MNHNY, CDR2 SVGAGI (reference sequence). With V trimmed by 6 bases and J by 5 bases, 10 bases remained unmatched. The CDR3 loop spans 15 amino acids. CDR3 nucleotide sequence: TGTGCCAGCAGGGGACAGGGTGATTTCACGGAGACCCAGTACTTC. Translating it yields CASRGQGDFTETQYF.

The rearrangement joins TRBV24-1 to TRBJ1-2; tentative D call: TRBD1 (6 bases). With 7 bases removed from V and 0 bases from J, the gap between germline ends came to 11 bases. CDR1 KGHDR and CDR2 SFDVKD come from the germline V gene. The CDR3 runs to 14 residues. The CDR3: CATSVQGSNYGYTF. CDR3 bases: TGTGCCACCAGCGTACAGGGCTCTAACTATGGCTACACCTTC.

V gene TRBV5-1 combines with J gene TRBJ2-2; 7 nucleotides line up with TRBD1. The CDR3 runs 16 residues. CDR1 and CDR2 from the germline V gene are SGHRS and YFSETQ. Losses at the gene ends were 0 bases for V and 8 bases for J; bases not matched to a gene: 10. CDR3 protein: CASSLASGRGLGELFF. Here the CDR3 DNA reads TGCGCCAGCAGCTTGGCCAGCGGTAGGGGGCTTGGGGAGCTGTTTTTT. Based on the CDR3 plus reference TRBV5-1 and TRBJ2-2, the full variable domain is KAGVTQTPRYLIKTRGQQVTLSCSPISGHRSVSWYQQTPGQGLQFLFEYFSETQRNKGNFPGRFSGRQFSNSRSEMNVSTLELGDSALYLCASSLASGRGLGELFFGEGSRLTVL.

The chain joins TRBV6-5 to TRBJ2-2, with D tentatively TRBD2 (5 bases). V lost 11 bases and J lost 10, with 26 bases in between. This CDR3 comprises 15 residues. Per germline, CDR1 MNHEY and CDR2 SVGAGI. The CDR3 DNA reads TGTGCCGTAGGCCGGGATCCCGACCCACCGGCGGAGCTGTTTTTT. It translates to CAVGRDPDPPAELFF.

The gene calls are TRBV5-8 and TRBJ1-2, with a tentative D call TRBD1 (6 bases). CDR3 length equals 13 residues. V was cut by 4 bases and J by 8 bases, with 15 bases left in between. Germline V lookup: CDR1 SGHTS, CDR2 YDEGEE. As DNA, the CDR3 is TGTGCCAGCAGCCACCCTCAGGGGCGAGGCTACACCTTC. Residues: CASSHPQGRGYTF.

The rearrangement links TRBV6-4 to TRBJ1-2, with 8 positions matching TRBD1. CDR1 and CDR2 (germline): MRHNA, SNTAGT. This CDR3 spans 14 amino acids. Trimming removed 4 bases from V and 5 bases from J; junction bases left unmatched: 6. The CDR3 sequence: CASSVDTGGYGYTF. Here the CDR3 DNA reads TGTGCCAGCAGTGTAGACACAGGGGGTTATGGCTACACCTTC.